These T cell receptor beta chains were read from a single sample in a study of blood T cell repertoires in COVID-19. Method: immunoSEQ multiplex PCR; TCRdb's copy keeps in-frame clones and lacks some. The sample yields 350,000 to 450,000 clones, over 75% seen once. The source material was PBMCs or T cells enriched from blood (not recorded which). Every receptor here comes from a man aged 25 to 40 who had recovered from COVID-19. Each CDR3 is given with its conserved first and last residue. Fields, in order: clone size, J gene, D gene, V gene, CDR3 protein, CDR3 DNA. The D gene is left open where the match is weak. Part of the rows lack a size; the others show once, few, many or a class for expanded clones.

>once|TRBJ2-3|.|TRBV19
CASRRTVTLFTDTQYF
TGTGCCAGCCGGAGGACAGTCACCCTCTTCACAGATACGCAGTATTTT
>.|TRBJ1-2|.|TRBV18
CASSPTDNLSYGYTF
TGTGCCAGCTCACCTACGGACAACCTATCCTATGGCTACACCTTC
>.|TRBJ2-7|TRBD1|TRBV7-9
CASSKLEGQGTYEQYF
TGTGCCAGCAGCAAATTGGAGGGACAGGGAACCTACGAGCAGTACTTC
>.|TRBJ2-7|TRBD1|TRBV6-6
CASSYSIGTGYSEQYF
TGTGCCAGCAGTTACTCGATTGGGACAGGGTACTCCGAGCAGTACTTC
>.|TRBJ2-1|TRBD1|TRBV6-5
CASGPQGARYNEQFF
TGTGCCAGCGGACCCCAGGGGGCACGCTACAATGAGCAGTTCTTC
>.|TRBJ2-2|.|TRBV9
CASSVVPQANTGELFF
TGTGCCAGCAGCGTAGTCCCGCAGGCTAACACCGGGGAGCTGTTTTTT
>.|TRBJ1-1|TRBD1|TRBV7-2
CASSYGQGHTEAFF
TGTGCCAGCAGCTATGGACAGGGGCACACTGAAGCTTTCTTT
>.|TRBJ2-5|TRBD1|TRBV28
CASSQTGAGETQYF
TGTGCCAGCAGCCAAACAGGGGCCGGAGAGACCCAGTACTTC
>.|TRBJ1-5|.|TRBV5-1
CASSIAGNQPQHF
TGCGCCAGCAGCATTGCAGGCAATCAGCCCCAGCATTTT
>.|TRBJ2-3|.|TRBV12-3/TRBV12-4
CASSSTDTQYF
TGTGCCAGCAGCTCTACAGATACGCAGTATTTT
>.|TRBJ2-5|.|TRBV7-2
CASSSLEGETQYF
TGTGCCAGCAGCTCATTAGAGGGAGAGACCCAGTACTTC
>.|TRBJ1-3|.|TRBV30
CAWRGDIRNTIYF
TGTGCCTGGAGGGGGGACATACGAAACACCATATATTTT
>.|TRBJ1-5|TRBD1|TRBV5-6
CASTKDRDQPQHF
TGTGCCAGCACCAAGGACAGGGATCAGCCCCAGCATTTT
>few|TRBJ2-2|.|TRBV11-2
CASSLAANTGELFF
TGTGCCAGCAGCTTAGCGGCGAACACCGGGGAGCTGTTTTTT
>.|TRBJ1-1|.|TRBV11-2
CASSLESELGGTEAFF
TGTGCCAGCAGCTTAGAATCTGAGCTCGGGGGCACTGAAGCTTTCTTT
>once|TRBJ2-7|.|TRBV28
CASSPQGFRDYEQYF
TGTGCCAGCAGTCCGCAGGGGTTTAGGGACTACGAGCAGTACTTC
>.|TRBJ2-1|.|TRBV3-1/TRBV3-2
CASSQILGTRNEQFF
TGTGCCAGCAGCCAAATTTTAGGGACTCGGAATGAGCAGTTCTTC
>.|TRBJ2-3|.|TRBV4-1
CASSQGASVADTQYF
TGCGCCAGCAGCCAAGGAGCTAGCGTGGCAGATACGCAGTATTTT
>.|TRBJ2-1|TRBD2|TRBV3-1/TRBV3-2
CASIRLAPKIYSYNEQFF
TGTGCCAGCATCAGACTAGCGCCTAAAATCTACTCCTACAATGAGCAGTTCTTC
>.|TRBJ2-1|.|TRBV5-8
CASSLQLAGEQFF
TGTGCCAGCAGCTTGCAACTAGCAGGAGAGCAGTTCTTC
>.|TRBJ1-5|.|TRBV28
CASIDGTTYSNQPQHF
TGTGCCAGCATTGACGGGACAACTTATAGCAATCAGCCCCAGCATTTT
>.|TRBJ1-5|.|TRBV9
CASSAGGANQPQHF
TGTGCCAGCAGCGCCGGGGGAGCGAATCAGCCCCAGCATTTT
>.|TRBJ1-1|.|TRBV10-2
CASRTENTEAFF
TGCGCCAGCAGGACAGAGAACACTGAAGCTTTCTTT
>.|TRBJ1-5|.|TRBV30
CAWSFGGNQPQHF
TGTGCCTGGAGTTTCGGGGGCAATCAGCCCCAGCATTTT
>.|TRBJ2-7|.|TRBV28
CATIHYEQYF
TGTGCCACAATACACTACGAGCAGTACTTC
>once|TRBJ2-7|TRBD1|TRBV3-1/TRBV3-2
CASSQEWDRTYEQYF
TGTGCCAGCAGCCAAGAATGGGACAGGACCTACGAGCAGTACTTC
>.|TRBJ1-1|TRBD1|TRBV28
CASSLVGGAQFEAFF
TGTGCCAGCAGTTTGGTAGGGGGCGCCCAGTTTGAAGCTTTCTTT
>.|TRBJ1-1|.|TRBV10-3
CAIRQGNTEAFF
TGTGCCATCAGACAGGGGAACACTGAAGCTTTCTTT
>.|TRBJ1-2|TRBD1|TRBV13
CASSRTGPYGYTF
TGTGCCAGCAGCCGGACAGGGCCCTATGGCTACACCTTC
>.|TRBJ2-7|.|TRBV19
CASSIWGGEQYF
TGTGCCAGTAGTATTTGGGGAGGCGAGCAGTACTTC
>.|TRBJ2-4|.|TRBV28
CASSFGGRKAKNIQYF
TGTGCCAGCAGTTTCGGTGGGAGGAAAGCCAAAAACATTCAGTACTTC
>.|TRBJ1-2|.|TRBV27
CASSLNLETANNYGYTF
TGTGCCAGCAGCCTAAACCTGGAGACAGCAAATAACTATGGCTACACCTTC
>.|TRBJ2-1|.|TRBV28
CASTVVFGGRGGEQFF
TGTGCCAGCACTGTAGTATTTGGCGGGAGAGGGGGTGAGCAGTTCTTC
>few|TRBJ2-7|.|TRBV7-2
CASSLRYEQYF
TGTGCCAGCAGCTTACGTTACGAGCAGTACTTC
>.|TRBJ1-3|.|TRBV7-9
CASSLRQPGNTIYF
TGTGCCAGCAGCCTAAGACAGCCAGGAAACACCATATATTTT
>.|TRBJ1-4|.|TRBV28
CATNPAGGTGANEKLFF
TGTGCCACCAACCCGGCCGGAGGGACCGGGGCTAATGAAAAACTGTTTTTT
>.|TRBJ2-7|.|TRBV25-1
CASRGAQSYEQYF
TGTGCCAGCAGGGGGGCTCAGTCCTACGAGCAGTACTTC
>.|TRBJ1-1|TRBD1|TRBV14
CASNRGQGYTEAFF
TGTGCCAGCAACAGGGGACAGGGTTACACTGAAGCTTTCTTT